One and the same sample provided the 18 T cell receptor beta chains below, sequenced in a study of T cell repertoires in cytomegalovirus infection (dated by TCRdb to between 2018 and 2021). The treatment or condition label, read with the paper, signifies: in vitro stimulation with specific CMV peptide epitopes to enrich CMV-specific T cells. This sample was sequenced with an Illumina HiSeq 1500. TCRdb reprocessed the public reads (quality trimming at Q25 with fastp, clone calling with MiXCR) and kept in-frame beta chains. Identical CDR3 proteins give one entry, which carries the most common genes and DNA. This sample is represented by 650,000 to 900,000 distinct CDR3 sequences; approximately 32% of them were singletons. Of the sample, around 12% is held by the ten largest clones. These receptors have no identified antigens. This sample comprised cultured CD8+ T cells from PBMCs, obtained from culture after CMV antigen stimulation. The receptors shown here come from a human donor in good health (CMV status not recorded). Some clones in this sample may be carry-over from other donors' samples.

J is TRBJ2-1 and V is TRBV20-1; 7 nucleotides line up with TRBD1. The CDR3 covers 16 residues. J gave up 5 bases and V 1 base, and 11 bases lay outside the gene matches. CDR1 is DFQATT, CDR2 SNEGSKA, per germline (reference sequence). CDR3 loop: CSARVPRQGWNNEQFF. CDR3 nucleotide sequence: TGCAGTGCTAGAGTACCCCGACAGGGATGGAACAATGAGCAGTTCTTC.

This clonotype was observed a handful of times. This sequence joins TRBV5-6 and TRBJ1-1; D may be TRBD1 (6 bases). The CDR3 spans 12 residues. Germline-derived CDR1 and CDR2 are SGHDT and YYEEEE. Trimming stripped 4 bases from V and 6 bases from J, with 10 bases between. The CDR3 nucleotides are TGTGCCAGCAGCGAAGGGGGTTCTGAAGCTTTCTTT. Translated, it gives CASSEGGSEAFF. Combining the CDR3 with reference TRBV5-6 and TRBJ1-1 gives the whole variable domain DAGVTQSPTHLIKTRGQQVTLRCSPKSGHDTVSWYQQALGQGPQFIFQYYEEEERQRGNFPDRFSGHQFPNYSSELNVNALLLGDSALYLCASSEGGSEAFFGQGTRLTVV.

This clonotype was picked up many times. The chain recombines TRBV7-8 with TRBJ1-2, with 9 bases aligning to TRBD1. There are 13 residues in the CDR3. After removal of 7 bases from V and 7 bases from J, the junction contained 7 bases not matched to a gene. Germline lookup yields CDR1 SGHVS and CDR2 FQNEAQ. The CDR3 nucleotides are TGTGCCAGCAACACAGGGGGCGCGGGTGGCTACACCTTC. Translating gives CASNTGGAGGYTF.

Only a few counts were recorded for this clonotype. The CDR3: CASSRPGDSPLHF. For the CDR3, the DNA is TGTGCCAGCTCACGTCCAGGGGATTCACCCCTCCACTTT. V and J are TRBV18 and TRBJ1-6, with D possibly being TRBD1 (6 bases). V gave up 4 bases and J gave up 8 bases, with 9 bases separating them. Germline V CDR1 and CDR2: KGHSH, LQKENI. CDR3 length equals 13 residues.

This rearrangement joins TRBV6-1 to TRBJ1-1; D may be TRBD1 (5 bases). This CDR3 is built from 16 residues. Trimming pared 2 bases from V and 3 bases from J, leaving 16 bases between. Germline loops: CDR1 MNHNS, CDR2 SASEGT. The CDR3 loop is CASSEFGGGPDTEAFF. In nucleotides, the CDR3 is TGTGCCAGCAGTGAATTTGGGGGAGGGCCGGACACTGAAGCTTTCTTT.

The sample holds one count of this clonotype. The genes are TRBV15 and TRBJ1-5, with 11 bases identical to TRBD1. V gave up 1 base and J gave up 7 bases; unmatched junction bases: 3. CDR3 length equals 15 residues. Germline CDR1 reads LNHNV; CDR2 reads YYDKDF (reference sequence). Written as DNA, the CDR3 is TGTGCCACCAGCAGAGGGACAGGGGGCATGCAGCCCCAGCATTTT. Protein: CATSRGTGGMQPQHF.

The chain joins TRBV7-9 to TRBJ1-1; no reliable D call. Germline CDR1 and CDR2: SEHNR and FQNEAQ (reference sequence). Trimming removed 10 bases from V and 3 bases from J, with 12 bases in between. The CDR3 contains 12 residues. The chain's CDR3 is CATKGVYTEAFF. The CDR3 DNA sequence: TGTGCCACCAAGGGTGTTTACACTGAAGCTTTCTTT.

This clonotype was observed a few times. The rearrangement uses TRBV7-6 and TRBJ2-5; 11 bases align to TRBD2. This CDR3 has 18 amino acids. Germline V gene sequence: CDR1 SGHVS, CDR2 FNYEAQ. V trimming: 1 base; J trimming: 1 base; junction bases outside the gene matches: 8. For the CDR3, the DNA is TGTGCCAGCAGCTTAGGGCCTAGCGGGGGGCAACTCCAAGAGACCCAGTACTTC. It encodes CASSLGPSGGQLQETQYF. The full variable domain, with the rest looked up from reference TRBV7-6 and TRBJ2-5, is GAGVSQSPRYKVTKRGQDVALRCDPISGHVSLYWYRQALGQGPEFLTYFNYEAQQDKSGLPNDRFSAERPEGSISTLTIQRTEQRDSAMYRCASSLGPSGGQLQETQYFGPGTRLLVL.

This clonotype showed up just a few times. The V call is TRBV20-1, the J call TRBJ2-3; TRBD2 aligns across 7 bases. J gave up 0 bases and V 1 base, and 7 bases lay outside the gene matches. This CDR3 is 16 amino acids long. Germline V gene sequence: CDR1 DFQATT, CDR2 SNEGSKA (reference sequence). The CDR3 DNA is TGCAGTGCTAGAGTCGGGGACTACTTTAGCACAGATACGCAGTATTTT. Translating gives CSARVGDYFSTDTQYF.

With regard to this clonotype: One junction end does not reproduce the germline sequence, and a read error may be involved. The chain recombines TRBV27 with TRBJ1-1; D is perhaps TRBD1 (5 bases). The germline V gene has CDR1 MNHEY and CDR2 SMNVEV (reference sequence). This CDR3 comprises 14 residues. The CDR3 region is CVSSQIGQNTEAFF. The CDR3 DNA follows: TGTGTCAGCAGCCAAATCGGACAGAACACTGAAGCTTTCTTT.

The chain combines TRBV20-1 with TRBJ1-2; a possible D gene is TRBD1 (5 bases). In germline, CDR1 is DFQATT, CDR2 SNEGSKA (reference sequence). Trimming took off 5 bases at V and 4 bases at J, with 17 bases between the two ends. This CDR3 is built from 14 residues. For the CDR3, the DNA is TGCAGTGCTGATCCGTTCGACAGAATCTATGGCTACACCTTC. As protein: CSADPFDRIYGYTF.

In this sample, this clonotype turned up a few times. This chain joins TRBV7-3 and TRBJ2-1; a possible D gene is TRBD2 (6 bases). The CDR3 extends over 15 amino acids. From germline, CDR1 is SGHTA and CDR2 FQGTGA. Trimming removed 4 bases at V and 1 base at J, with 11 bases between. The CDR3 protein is CASSSYGGSYNEQFF. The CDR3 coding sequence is TGTGCCAGCAGCTCTTATGGGGGGTCCTACAATGAGCAGTTCTTC. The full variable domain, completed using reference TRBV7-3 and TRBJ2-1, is GAGVSQTPSNKVTEKGKYVELRCDPISGHTALYWYRQSLGQGPEFLIYFQGTGAADDSGLPNDRFFAVRPEGSVSTLKIQRTERGDSAVYLCASSSYGGSYNEQFFGPGTRLTVL.

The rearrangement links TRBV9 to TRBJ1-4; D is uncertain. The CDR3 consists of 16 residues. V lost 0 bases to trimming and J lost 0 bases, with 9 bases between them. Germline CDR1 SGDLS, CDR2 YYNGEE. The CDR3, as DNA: TGTGCCAGCAGCGTAGCTTCCGGGACAACTAATGAAAAACTGTTTTTT. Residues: CASSVASGTTNEKLFF.

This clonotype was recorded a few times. CDR3 loop: CATSCWGQIPSTDTQYF. The CDR3 bases are TGTGCCACCAGCTGCTGGGGACAGATCCCTAGCACAGATACGCAGTATTTT. V and J are TRBV15 and TRBJ2-3; 7 positions match TRBD1. Germline-derived CDR1 and CDR2 are LNHNV and YYDKDF (reference sequence). The CDR3 sequence is 17 residues long. V lost 5 bases and J lost 0; bases outside the gene matches: 11.

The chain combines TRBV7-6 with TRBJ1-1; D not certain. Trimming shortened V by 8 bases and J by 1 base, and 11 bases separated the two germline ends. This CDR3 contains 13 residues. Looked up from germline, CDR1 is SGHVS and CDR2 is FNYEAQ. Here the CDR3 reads CASYGRTNTEAFF. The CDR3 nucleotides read TGTGCCAGCTACGGACGGACGAACACTGAAGCTTTCTTT.

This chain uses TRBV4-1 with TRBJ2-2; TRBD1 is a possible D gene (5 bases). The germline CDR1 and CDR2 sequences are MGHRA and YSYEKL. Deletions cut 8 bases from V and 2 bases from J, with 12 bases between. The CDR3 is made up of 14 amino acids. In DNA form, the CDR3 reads TGCGCCAGCGGAAACAGGTTCAACACCGGGGAGCTGTTTTTT. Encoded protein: CASGNRFNTGELFF.

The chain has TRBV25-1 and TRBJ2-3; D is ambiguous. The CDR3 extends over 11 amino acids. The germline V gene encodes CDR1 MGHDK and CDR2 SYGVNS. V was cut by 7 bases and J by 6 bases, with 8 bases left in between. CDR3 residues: CASTKKDTQYF. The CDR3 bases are TGTGCCAGCACCAAGAAGGATACGCAGTATTTT.

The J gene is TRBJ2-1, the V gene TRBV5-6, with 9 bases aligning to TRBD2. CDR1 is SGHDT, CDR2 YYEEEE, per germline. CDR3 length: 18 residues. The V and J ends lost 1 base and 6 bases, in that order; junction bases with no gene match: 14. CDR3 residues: CASSLPSRASGGSNEQFF. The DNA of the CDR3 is TGTGCCAGCAGCTTGCCCTCCAGAGCGAGCGGGGGGTCCAATGAGCAGTTCTTC.